This T cell receptor beta chain stems from a study of T cells in localized non-small cell lung cancer. The length of the CDR3 is 13 residues. The trim removed 5 bases at V and 11 bases at J, leaving 4 bases unmatched. The germline V gene encodes CDR1 LNHDA and CDR2 SQIVND (reference sequence). Here immunoSEQ multiplex PCR was the method, and the copy in TCRdb shows in-frame clones only, minus some. The sample lists about 74,000 clones, about four fifths occurring once. The clonotype was recovered from a female donor older than 55 with stage I lung adenocarcinoma. The chain has TRBV19 and TRBJ2-1; TRBD2 matches 12 bases. The sequenced sample was peripheral blood, obtained before any cancer treatment. This CDR3 reads CASSLGLAGQQFF. In nucleotides, the CDR3 is TGTGCCAGTAGTTTGGGACTAGCGGGCCAGCAGTTCTTC.